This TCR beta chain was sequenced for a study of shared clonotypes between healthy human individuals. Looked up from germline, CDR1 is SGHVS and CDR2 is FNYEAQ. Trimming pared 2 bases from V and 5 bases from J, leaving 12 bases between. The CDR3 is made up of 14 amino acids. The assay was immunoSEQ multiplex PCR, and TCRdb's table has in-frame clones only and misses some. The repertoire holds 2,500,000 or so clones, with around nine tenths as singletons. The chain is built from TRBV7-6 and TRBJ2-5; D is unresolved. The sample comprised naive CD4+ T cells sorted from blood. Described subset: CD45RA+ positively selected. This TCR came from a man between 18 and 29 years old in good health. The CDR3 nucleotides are TGTGCCAGCAGCTTAAGGTTGCAGGTCGAGACCCAGTACTTC. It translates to CASSLRLQVETQYF.